Sequencing of this TCR beta chain was carried out in a study of blood T cell repertoires in COVID-19. Source study methods: Reference gene primer amplification yielded estimated nucleated cell counts. TCRdb keeps only in-frame clones here, not all; method: immunoSEQ multiplex PCR. The DNA gave D and trimming, while V, J and clone size come from that table. Of around 230,000 clones in the sample, around nine tenths were seen once. Germline V gene lookup returns CDR1 SGHNT and CDR2 YENEEA. The CDR3 runs to 12 residues. Trimming cost V 4 bases and J 8 bases, with 9 bases left between them. The sequenced sample was peripheral blood. This receptor was taken from a man in his forties or fifties with acute or convalescent COVID-19. J is TRBJ2-1 and V is TRBV11-3; tentatively, D is TRBD2 (5 bases). The CDR3 sequence is CASSSGADEQFF. CDR3 sequence (DNA): TGTGCCAGCAGCTCTGGAGCGGATGAGCAGTTCTTC.